This TCR beta chain was retrieved from a study of CD8 T cells in ankylosing spondylitis. Regarding the study as a whole: Disease-linked clones had a CD8+ phenotype and relatively low frequency in peripheral blood. Enrichment of disease-linked clones was reportedly significant in matched ankylosing spondylitis synovial fluid. Ankylosing spondylitis blood appeared to carry a characteristic TCR beta motif of fewer than 10 highly homologous variants.

The sample holds many counts of this clonotype. Its matching antigen is unknown. TCRdb reanalysed the 5' RACE reads using MiXCR and keeps one entry per CDR3 protein. The sample yields about 460,000 distinct CDR3 sequences, 5.3% seen once. The CDR3 consists of 13 residues. V lost 1 base and J 4 bases, leaving 7 bases between the germline ends. The V gene's germline CDR1 is SGHAT and CDR2 FQNNGV. The gene calls are TRBV11-2 and TRBJ2-5; D is undetermined. The sample was blood, either unsorted or a sorted T cell fraction (not recorded which). This TCR was sampled from a male donor with ankylosing spondylitis. The CDR3: CASSLAGIETQYF. CDR3 DNA: TGTGCCAGCAGCTTAGCTGGGATAGAGACCCAGTACTTC.